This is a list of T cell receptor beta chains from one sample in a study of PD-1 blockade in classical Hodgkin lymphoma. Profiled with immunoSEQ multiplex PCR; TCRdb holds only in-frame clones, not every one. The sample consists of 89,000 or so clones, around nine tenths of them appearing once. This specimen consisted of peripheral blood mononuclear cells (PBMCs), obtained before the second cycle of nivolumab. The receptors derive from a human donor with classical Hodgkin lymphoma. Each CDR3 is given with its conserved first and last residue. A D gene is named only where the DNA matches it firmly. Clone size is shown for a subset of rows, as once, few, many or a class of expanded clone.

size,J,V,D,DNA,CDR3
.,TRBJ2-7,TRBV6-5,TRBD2,TGTGCCAGCGGGTCTAGCGGGAGGGCCCACGAGCAGTACTTC,CASGSSGRAHEQYF
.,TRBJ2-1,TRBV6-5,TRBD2,TGTGCCAGCAGTAAAGGGGGGACTAGGGGCAATGAGCAGTTCTTC,CASSKGGTRGNEQFF
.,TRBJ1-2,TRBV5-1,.,TGCGCCAGCAGCTTGCTTCCAGCTAGCTTATTAGCTAACTATGGCTACACCTTC,CASSLLPASLLANYGYTF
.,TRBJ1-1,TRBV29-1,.,TGCAGCGTTGAAGGGGTCGCAGGGTGGTCCGCGGTTGGAGCTTTCTTT,CSVEGVAGWSAVGAFF
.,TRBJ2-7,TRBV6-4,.,TGTGCCAGCAGTGACGGTTTTGTGTGGGGGCGCAAGTACGAGCAGTACTTC,CASSDGFVWGRKYEQYF
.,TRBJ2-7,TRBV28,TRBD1,TGTGCCAGCAGTTTCGGACAGGGAATCTACGAGCAGTACTTC,CASSFGQGIYEQYF
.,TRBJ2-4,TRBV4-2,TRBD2,TGTGCCAGCAGCCAAGAATCAGCGGGAGGTGACAAAAACATTCAGTACTTC,CASSQESAGGDKNIQYF
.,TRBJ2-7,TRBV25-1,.,TGTGCCAGCAGGGACAGCCTGAGTGAGCAGTACTTC,CASRDSLSEQYF
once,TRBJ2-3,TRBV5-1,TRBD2,TGCGCCAGCAGCAGGGGACTAGCGGGAGGGCTCGGGACAGATACGCAGTATTTT,CASSRGLAGGLGTDTQYF
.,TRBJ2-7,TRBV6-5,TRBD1,TGTGCCAGCAGTTACTACAGGGGATACGAGCAGTACTTC,CASSYYRGYEQYF
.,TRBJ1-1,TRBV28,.,TGTGCCAGCAGTCCCCCGATGACGGGTAGCACTGAAGCTTTCTTT,CASSPPMTGSTEAFF
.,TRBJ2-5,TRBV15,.,TGTGCCACCAGCAGAGATTATCAGCATGAGACCCAGTACTTC,CATSRDYQHETQYF
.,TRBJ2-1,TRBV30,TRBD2,TGTGCCTGGAGTGAGGGGTTAGCGGGAGGGGAGCAGTTCTTC,CAWSEGLAGGEQFF
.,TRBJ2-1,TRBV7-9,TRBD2,TGTGCCAGCAGCGCCGGACTAGCGGGGAGCTACAATGAGCAGTTCTTC,CASSAGLAGSYNEQFF
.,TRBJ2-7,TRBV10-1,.,TGCGCCAGCAGTGAGTCACGGCCCCCAGGGACCGAGCAGTACTTC,CASSESRPPGTEQYF
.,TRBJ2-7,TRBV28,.,TGTGCCAGCAGTTTAGTACAGTCCTACGAGCAGTACTTC,CASSLVQSYEQYF
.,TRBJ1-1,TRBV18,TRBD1,TGTGCCAGCTCACCCGGACAGGGGGAACCAAAAGGCACTGAAGCTTTCTTT,CASSPGQGEPKGTEAFF
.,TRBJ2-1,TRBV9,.,TGTGCCAGCAGCGAGCGCTACAATGAGCAGTTCTTC,CASSERYNEQFF
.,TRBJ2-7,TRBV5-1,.,TGCGCCAGCAGCTTGGGAGCCTACGAGCAGTACTTC,CASSLGAYEQYF
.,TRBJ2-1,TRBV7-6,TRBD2,TGTGCCAGCAGCTTCGCGGGAGCCTACAATGAGCAGTTCTTC,CASSFAGAYNEQFF
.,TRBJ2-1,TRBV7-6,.,TGTGCCAGCAGCTCAATATTAGGCAGGGACAATGAGCAGTTCTTC,CASSSILGRDNEQFF
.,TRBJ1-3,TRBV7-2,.,TGTGCCAGCAGTGAAATGATCCACTCTGGAAACACCATATATTTT,CASSEMIHSGNTIYF
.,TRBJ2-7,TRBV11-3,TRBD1,TGTGCCAGCAGCTCCGGGACAGGGGCCCACGAGCAGTACTTC,CASSSGTGAHEQYF
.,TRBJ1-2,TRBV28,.,TGTGCCAGCAGTTTATCGGAGGGGCGGGGGAAGGGCTACACCTTC,CASSLSEGRGKGYTF
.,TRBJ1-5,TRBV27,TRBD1,TGTGCCAGCAGGAGGGGACAGATTAATCAGCCCCAGCATTTT,CASRRGQINQPQHF
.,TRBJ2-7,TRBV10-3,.,TGTGCCATCAGTGAGTCCGTGGCAGGACCCCTTCACGAGCAGTACTTC,CAISESVAGPLHEQYF
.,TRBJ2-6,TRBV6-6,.,TGTGCCAGCAGTTATCTAGTACTCTCTGGGGCCAACGTCCTGACTTTC,CASSYLVLSGANVLTF
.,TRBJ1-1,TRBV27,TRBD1,TGTGCCATCCACAGGGGCACTGAAGCTTTCTTT,CAIHRGTEAFF
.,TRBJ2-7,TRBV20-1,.,TGCAGTGCTAGAGACGAGCAGTACTTC,CSARDEQYF
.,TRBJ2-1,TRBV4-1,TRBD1,TGCGCCAGCAGCCAAGGGGTGGGGACAGGGAGGAATGAGCAGTTCTTC,CASSQGVGTGRNEQFF
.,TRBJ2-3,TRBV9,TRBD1,TGTGCCAGCAGCCAGGGACAGGGGGTCTTAGATACGCAGTATTTT,CASSQGQGVLDTQYF
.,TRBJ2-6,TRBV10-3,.,TGTGCCATCAGTGAACCCGCGGGGGGGGCCAACGTCCTGACTTTC,CAISEPAGGANVLTF
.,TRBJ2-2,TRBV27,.,TGTGCCAGCACCCCGGGGCCGAACACCGGGGAGCTGTTTTTT,CASTPGPNTGELFF
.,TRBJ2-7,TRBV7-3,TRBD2,TGTGCCAGCAGCTCCACCGGGACTAGCGACGAGCAGTACTTC,CASSSTGTSDEQYF
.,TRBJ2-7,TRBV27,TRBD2,TGTGCCAGCCAAACTAGCGGGCGAACCTACGAGCAGTACTTC,CASQTSGRTYEQYF
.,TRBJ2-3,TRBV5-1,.,TGCGCCAGCAGCCCGGGGGTCAGGACAGATACGCAGTATTTT,CASSPGVRTDTQYF